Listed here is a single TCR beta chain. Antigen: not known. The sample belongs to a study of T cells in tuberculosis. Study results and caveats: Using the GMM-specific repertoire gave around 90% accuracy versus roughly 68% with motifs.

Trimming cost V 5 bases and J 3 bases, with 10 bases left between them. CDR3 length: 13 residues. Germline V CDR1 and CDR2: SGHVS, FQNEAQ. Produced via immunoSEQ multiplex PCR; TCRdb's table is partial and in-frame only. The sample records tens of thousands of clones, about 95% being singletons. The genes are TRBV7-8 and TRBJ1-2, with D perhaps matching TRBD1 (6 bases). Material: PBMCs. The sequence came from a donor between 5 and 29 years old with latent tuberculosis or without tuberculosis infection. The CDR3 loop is CASSVNRDYGYTF. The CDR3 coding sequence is TGTGCCAGCAGCGTAAACAGGGACTATGGCTACACCTTC.